This section outlines one T cell receptor beta chain sequence together with its context. These data are taken from a study of T cells expressing NK-cell markers. Study overall: The authors sequenced eight donors, of whom seven were HCMV-seropositive and one was seronegative.

It was by 5'RACE template switching with UMIs that TCR beta cDNA was made. TCRdb reprocessed the 5' RACE reads and stores each CDR3 protein as one record, lacking DNA. The table lists fewer than 400,000 distinct CDR3 sequences, with about 11% in the top ten. Germline V gene lookup returns CDR1 SGHVS and CDR2 FQNEAQ. The CDR3 length is 13 residues. The chain joins TRBV7-8 to TRBJ2-5; TCRdb outputs TRBD2, but without DNA this stays unchecked. The TCR comes from a woman aged 50 to 60 in good health. The specimen was blood T cells: a sorted CD56 or NKG2C T cell subset, CD4+ or CD8+ T cells, or bulk PBMC T cells (not recorded which). CDR3 residues: CAAGGRLQETQYF.